The 27 T cell receptor beta chains in this list originate from one sample, sequenced in a study of ipilimumab plus nivolumab after autologous stem cell transplantation. Produced via immunoSEQ multiplex PCR; TCRdb's table is partial and in-frame only. The sample lists some 45,000 clones, about 88% occurring once. Sequenced material: PBMCs, taken in a trial of ipilimumab plus nivolumab as post-transplant consolidation. These receptor sequences come from a male donor with multiple myeloma.

The chain couples TRBV5-1 to TRBJ1-4; the match to TRBD1 covers 8 bases. V trimming: 3 bases; J trimming: 8 bases; junction bases outside the gene matches: 9. Per the germline V gene, CDR1 is SGHRS and CDR2 is YFSETQ. This CDR3 region has 15 residues. CDR3: CASSWGQAEGEKLFF. Written as DNA, the CDR3 is TGCGCCAGCAGCTGGGGACAGGCTGAGGGGGAAAAACTGTTTTTT.

V and J are TRBV4-1 and TRBJ1-2, with D possibly being TRBD1 (5 bases). The CDR3 totals 16 residues. Germline loops: CDR1 MGHRA, CDR2 YSYEKL. V was cut by 4 bases and J by 2 bases, with 17 bases left in between. The CDR3 DNA reads TGCGCCAGCAGCCTCCCCCGGGGCAGCCAAAACTATGGCTACACCTTC. It specifies CASSLPRGSQNYGYTF.

This chain joins TRBV28 and TRBJ1-5; TRBD1 might be the D (6 bases). This CDR3 region has 14 residues. Germline values: CDR1 MDHEN, CDR2 SYDVKM. The V end was cut by 2 bases, the J end by 10 bases, with 15 bases between. The CDR3 DNA sequence: TGTGCCAGCAGTTTAACACAGGAGGGGGTTCCCCAGCATTTT. Protein sequence: CASSLTQEGVPQHF.

This chain connects TRBV7-9 to TRBJ1-1, with D possibly matching TRBD1 (5 bases). The CDR3 runs 14 residues. The germline CDR1 and CDR2 sequences are SEHNR and FQNEAQ (reference sequence). V shed 1 base and J shed 1 base, with 7 bases lying between them. In DNA, the CDR3 is TGTGCCAGCAGCTTAGTAGGGGAGAACACTGAAGCTTTCTTT. The encoded protein is CASSLVGENTEAFF. The full variable domain, rest sourced from reference TRBV7-9 and TRBJ1-1, is DTGVSQNPRHKITKRGQNVTFRCDPISEHNRLYWYRQTLGQGPEFLTYFQNEAQLEKSRLLSDRFSAERPKGSFSTLEIQRTEQGDSAMYLCASSLVGENTEAFFGQGTRLTVV.

Concerning this clone itself: Other nucleotide sequences in the sample specify the same CDR3. The chain combines TRBV5-1 with TRBJ1-1, with D unresolved. The germline V gene encodes CDR1 SGHRS and CDR2 YFSETQ. CDR3 length: 14 residues. Deletions cut 0 bases from V and 1 base from J, with 7 bases between. The CDR3 protein is CASSLDRPNTEAFF. For the CDR3, the DNA is TGCGCCAGCAGCTTGGATAGGCCGAACACTGAAGCTTTCTTT. The full variable domain, rest sourced from reference TRBV5-1 and TRBJ1-1, is KAGVTQTPRYLIKTRGQQVTLSCSPISGHRSVSWYQQTPGQGLQFLFEYFSETQRNKGNFPGRFSGRQFSNSRSEMNVSTLELGDSALYLCASSLDRPNTEAFFGQGTRLTVV.

The chain carries TRBV9 and TRBJ2-5; D is perhaps TRBD2 (5 bases). V lost 0 bases to trimming and J lost 2 bases, with 17 bases between them. The CDR3 has 17 amino acids. CDR1 is SGDLS, CDR2 YYNGEE, per germline. The DNA of the CDR3 is TGTGCCAGCAGCGTAGGAACCGGTAAATCGGGGCAAGAGACCCAGTACTTC. It translates to CASSVGTGKSGQETQYF. The variable domain in full, with the rest retrieved from reference TRBV9 and TRBJ2-5, is DSGVTQTPKHLITATGQRVTLRCSPRSGDLSVYWYQQSLDQGLQFLIQYYNGEERAKGNILERFSAQQFPDLHSELNLSSLELGDSALYFCASSVGTGKSGQETQYFGPGTRLLVL.

This chain uses TRBV9 with TRBJ2-2, with a possible D match to TRBD2 (5 bases). The CDR3 has 15 amino acids. Trimming took off 0 bases at V and 0 bases at J, with 6 bases between the two ends. Germline CDR1 SGDLS, CDR2 YYNGEE. The CDR3: CASSVGLTNTGELFF. In DNA form, the CDR3 reads TGTGCCAGCAGCGTAGGACTAACGAACACCGGGGAGCTGTTTTTT.

The CDR3 coding sequence is TGCGCCAGCAGTCCCGGGACAGGGGGCGCGTACGGCTACACCTTC. This encodes CASSPGTGGAYGYTF. The chain has TRBV5-1 and TRBJ1-2; 12 positions agree with TRBD1. CDR3 length: 15 residues. V was clipped by 5 bases and J by 8 bases; unmatched bases: 10. Germline CDR1 is SGHRS and CDR2 is YFSETQ.

The V and J genes are TRBV13 and TRBJ2-2; D not resolved. CDR1 is PRHDT and CDR2 is FYEKMQ in the germline V gene (reference sequence). Between the trimmed V and J ends, which lost 1 base and 4 bases, there was a span of 10 bases. The CDR3 extends over 15 amino acids. The CDR3, as DNA: TGTGCCAGCAGCTTAGTAGACGCGGTCACCGGGGAGCTGTTTTTT. It yields the protein CASSLVDAVTGELFF.

The chain is built from TRBV4-2 and TRBJ1-3; tentatively, D is TRBD1 (6 bases). The germline V and J ends were trimmed by 0 bases and 1 base, with 19 bases remaining between them. Germline V gene sequence: CDR1 LGHNA, CDR2 YNFKEQ. This CDR3 is 19 amino acids long. The CDR3 here is CASSQDFPRLQGSGNTIYF. The CDR3, as DNA: TGTGCCAGCAGCCAAGATTTCCCCCGGCTACAGGGTTCTGGAAACACCATATATTTT.

This clone was found a few times. The V and J genes are TRBV4-3 and TRBJ2-2; tentative D call: TRBD1 (6 bases). Trimming took 4 bases from V and 1 from J, leaving 22 bases between them. The germline CDR1 and CDR2 sequences are LGHNA and YSLEER. The CDR3 consists of 19 residues. In DNA, the CDR3 is TGCGCCAGCAGCCCCGGGATTAGATGGAGACAGGAGAACACCGGGGAGCTGTTTTTT. Its protein product is CASSPGIRWRQENTGELFF.

The rearrangement uses TRBV7-3 and TRBJ2-1, with a possible D match to TRBD2 (6 bases). The CDR3 sequence is 13 residues long. V gave up 5 bases and J gave up 6 bases, with 11 bases separating them. The germline gives CDR1 SGHTA, CDR2 FQGTGA. The CDR3 protein is CASSRGLGNEQFF. The CDR3 DNA follows: TGTGCCAGCAGCCGGGGGTTGGGCAATGAGCAGTTCTTC.

The chain uses TRBV5-1 and TRBJ2-1, with 9 bases lining up with TRBD2. The germline CDR1 and CDR2 sequences are SGHRS and YFSETQ. The CDR3 extends over 16 amino acids. J was trimmed by 4 bases and V by 2 bases; bases with no gene match: 7. The CDR3 DNA is TGCGCCAGCAGCTTAACAGCTAGCGGGGTGTACAATGAGCAGTTCTTC. Translated, it gives CASSLTASGVYNEQFF.

There are a few counts of this clone. This sequence joins TRBV5-1 and TRBJ2-5, with 8 positions matching TRBD1. This CDR3 region has 15 residues. V lost 6 bases, J lost 5 bases, and 12 bases stayed unmatched. CDR1 and CDR2 from the germline V gene are SGHRS and YFSETQ. CDR3 region: CASTDIPGGAETQYF. CDR3 coding DNA: TGCGCCAGCACCGATATCCCAGGGGGCGCGGAGACCCAGTACTTC.

This sequence joins TRBV7-3 and TRBJ2-7; 7 nucleotides agree with TRBD2. The CDR3 loop spans 13 amino acids. The germline gives CDR1 SGHTA, CDR2 FQGTGA. V trimming: 4 bases; J trimming: 7 bases; junction bases outside the gene matches: 7. The CDR3: CASSSNPAGEQYF. CDR3 coding DNA: TGTGCCAGCAGCTCAAACCCAGCGGGAGAGCAGTACTTC.

This chain links TRBV7-9 with TRBJ1-5; 9 positions agree with TRBD1. The CDR3 is 15 residues long. V shed 0 bases and J 6 bases; nucleotides not matched to a gene: 3. Per germline, CDR1 SEHNR and CDR2 FQNEAQ (reference sequence). CDR3 in amino acids: CASSLAQGAVQPQHF. The CDR3 nucleotides read TGTGCCAGCAGCTTAGCACAGGGGGCGGTTCAGCCCCAGCATTTT.

The rearrangement joins TRBV19 to TRBJ1-2, with D possibly matching TRBD1 (5 bases). Looked up from germline, CDR1 is LNHDA and CDR2 is SQIVND (reference sequence). This CDR3 has 16 residues. Trimming left V 3 bases short and J 5 bases short, with 19 bases between. The chain's CDR3 is CASSIDRGAGSYGYTF. CDR3 bases: TGTGCCAGTAGTATTGATCGGGGCGCGGGTAGTTATGGCTACACCTTC.

V is TRBV4-2 and J is TRBJ1-5; no clear D gene. Looked up from germline, CDR1 is LGHNA and CDR2 is YNFKEQ. The V end lost 0 bases, the J end lost 3 bases, and 9 bases lay between the germline ends. The CDR3 contains 15 residues. The CDR3 sequence is CASSQESGDNQPQHF. The CDR3 region has the DNA TGTGCCAGCAGCCAAGAATCCGGGGACAATCAGCCCCAGCATTTT.

This chain joins TRBV6-4 and TRBJ2-7, with 8 bases aligning to TRBD1. The V gene's germline CDR1 is MRHNA and CDR2 SNTAGT. The CDR3 extends over 14 amino acids. The V gene end was trimmed by 4 bases and the J gene end by 3 bases; junction bases not matched to a gene: 5. The CDR3 DNA reads as TGTGCCAGCAGTGTGAGGGACAGGCTCTACGAGCAGTACTTC. Amino acid sequence: CASSVRDRLYEQYF.

The sample holds one count of this clone. The J gene is TRBJ2-1, the V gene TRBV9, with 7 nucleotides matching TRBD2. The CDR3 has 14 amino acids. J lost 5 bases, V lost 3 bases, and 5 bases had no gene match. Germline CDR1 is SGDLS and CDR2 is YYNGEE. The CDR3 region is CASSGTSAHNEQFF. CDR3 sequence (DNA): TGTGCCAGCAGCGGAACTAGCGCGCACAATGAGCAGTTCTTC.

The V call is TRBV6-6, the J call TRBJ2-7; either TRBD1 or TRBD2 may fit D (5 bases each). This CDR3 has 13 residues. The ends were cut back, 0 bases at V and 6 bases at J, with 9 bases in the middle. The germline V gene has CDR1 MNHNY and CDR2 SVGAGI (reference sequence). As DNA, the CDR3 is TGTGCCAGCAGTTACTCGGGGGAAAGCGAGCAGTACTTC. It encodes CASSYSGESEQYF.

The V call is TRBV9, the J call TRBJ1-2; D may be TRBD1 (5 bases). Germline assignment: CDR1 SGDLS and CDR2 YYNGEE. V shed 3 bases and J shed 7 bases, with 10 bases lying between them. CDR3 length equals 12 residues. The CDR3 DNA follows: TGTGCCAGCAGCGCCGGGGCGGCTGGCTACACCTTC. Its translation is CASSAGAAGYTF. Looking up the rest from reference TRBV9 and TRBJ1-2 gives the full variable domain: DSGVTQTPKHLITATGQRVTLRCSPRSGDLSVYWYQQSLDQGLQFLIQYYNGEERAKGNILERFSAQQFPDLHSELNLSSLELGDSALYFCASSAGAAGYTFGSGTRLTVV.

This rearrangement joins TRBV29-1 to TRBJ1-2, with 8 nucleotides matching TRBD1. V lost 1 base to trimming and J lost 3 bases; unmatched junction nucleotides: 1. The CDR3 spans 13 residues. CDR1 and CDR2 from the germline V gene are SQVTM and ANQGSEA. The CDR3 region is CSVEARGHYGYTF. The CDR3 DNA sequence: TGCAGCGTTGAAGCCAGGGGGCACTATGGCTACACCTTC.

This chain connects TRBV9 to TRBJ2-1; TRBD2 matches at 7 bases. The CDR3 extends over 14 amino acids. The trim removed 4 bases at V and 4 bases at J, leaving 5 bases unmatched. Looked up from germline, CDR1 is SGDLS and CDR2 is YYNGEE. The CDR3 reads CASSLASGYNEQFF. As DNA, the CDR3 is TGTGCCAGCAGCTTAGCTAGCGGTTACAATGAGCAGTTCTTC.

The V call is TRBV6-5, the J call TRBJ2-1, with TRBD1 matching over 8 bases. Germline trimming cut 6 bases from V and 1 base from J; bases unmatched to any gene: 5. Germline V CDR1 and CDR2: MNHEY, SVGAGI. CDR3 length: 15 residues. This CDR3 is CASSSWTGSYNEQFF. The CDR3 DNA sequence: TGTGCCAGCAGCAGCTGGACAGGGTCCTACAATGAGCAGTTCTTC.

Regarding this clone: The junction departs from germline at one end; a sequencing error may be responsible. The chain employs TRBV5-1 and TRBJ2-7, with TRBD1 matching 7 bases. CDR3 size: 15 residues. Germline lookup yields CDR1 SGHRS and CDR2 YFSETQ. The CDR3 nucleotides read TGCGCCAGCAGTTTGGACAGGCCCTCGATGGGTGAGCAGTACTTC. This sequence encodes CASSLDRPSMGEQYF.

The chain uses TRBV5-5 and TRBJ2-1; 9 bases fit TRBD1. The length of the CDR3 is 15 residues. Germline CDR1 and CDR2: SGHKS and YYEKEE (reference sequence). Unmatched junction bases numbered 9, after V lost 3 bases and J lost 8 bases. The CDR3 here is CASSYWETGGDEQFF. The CDR3 DNA reads as TGTGCCAGCAGCTATTGGGAGACAGGGGGAGATGAGCAGTTCTTC. Based on the CDR3 plus reference TRBV5-5 and TRBJ2-1, the full variable domain is DAGVTQSPTHLIKTRGQQVTLRCSPISGHKSVSWYQQVLGQGPQFIFQYYEKEERGRGNFPDRFSARQFPNYSSELNVNALLLGDSALYLCASSYWETGGDEQFFGPGTRLTVL.